This TCR beta chain came from a study of blood T cell repertoires in COVID-19. Overall study context: Acute and convalescent COVID-19 specimens originated in the United States, Italy and Spain. T cells, B-cell-depleted T cells, or PBMCs supplied cDNA or gDNA.

The length of the CDR3 is 17 residues. Original handling: By means of reference gene primer amplification, nucleated cell counts were estimated. The assay was immunoSEQ multiplex PCR, and TCRdb's table has in-frame clones only and misses some. V, J and clone size derive from that table, while D and trimming were established from the DNA sequence. The table has over 200,000 clones, approximately 90% seen once. The clonotype was recovered from a man in his forties with acute or convalescent COVID-19. Sequencing was performed on peripheral blood. The chain combines TRBV21-1 with TRBJ2-1; TRBD1 is the table's D call and was not checked against the DNA. TRBV21-1 is classified as a pseudogene. CDR3 in DNA: TGTGCCAGCAGCCATCACAACAGGGGGGGCTCCTACAATGAGCAGTTCTTC. Amino acid sequence: CASSHHNRGGSYNEQFF.